Below, 29 T cell receptor beta chains from the same sample are listed, as sequenced in a study of blood T cell repertoires in COVID-19. Method: immunoSEQ multiplex PCR; TCRdb's copy keeps in-frame clones and lacks some. In the table there are about 240,000 clones, approximately 86% of which are singletons. What was sequenced was peripheral blood. The receptors originated from a woman aged 25 to 39 who had recovered from COVID-19.

This chain connects TRBV29-1 to TRBJ2-5, with 7 positions matching TRBD1. The CDR3 covers 14 residues. Germline CDR1 and CDR2: SQVTM and ANQGSEA. Unmatched junction bases numbered 7, after V lost 3 bases and J lost 3 bases. The CDR3 DNA is TGCAGCGTTGATGGGGACAGATTAGAAGAGACCCAGTACTTC. It codes for CSVDGDRLEETQYF. The full variable domain, in which reference TRBV29-1 and TRBJ2-5 provide the parts outside the CDR3, is SAVISQKPSRDICQRGTSLTIQCQVDSQVTMMFWYRQQPGQSLTLIATANQGSEATYESGFVIDKFPISRPNLTFSTLTVSNMSPEDSSIYLCSVDGDRLEETQYFGPGTRLLVL.

The rearrangement links TRBV27 to TRBJ2-3; D unresolved. The germline V and J ends were trimmed by 2 bases and 0 bases, with 9 bases remaining between them. This CDR3 region has 15 residues. Germline V lookup: CDR1 MNHEY, CDR2 SMNVEV (reference sequence). The CDR3 DNA follows: TGTGCCAGCAGTTTACTGGTCGGTAGCACAGATACGCAGTATTTT. Protein: CASSLLVGSTDTQYF.

The rearrangement links TRBV5-1 to TRBJ1-3, with D hard to call. Germline CDR1 and CDR2: SGHRS and YFSETQ. Trimming took 0 bases from V and 0 from J, leaving 10 bases between them. CDR3 length: 16 residues. CDR3 sequence: CASSLEIGISGNTIYF. For the CDR3, the DNA is TGCGCCAGCAGCTTGGAGATCGGGATCTCTGGAAACACCATATATTTT. Variable domain in full (rest from reference TRBV5-1 and TRBJ1-3): KAGVTQTPRYLIKTRGQQVTLSCSPISGHRSVSWYQQTPGQGLQFLFEYFSETQRNKGNFPGRFSGRQFSNSRSEMNVSTLELGDSALYLCASSLEIGISGNTIYFGEGSWLTVV.

V is TRBV21-1 and J is TRBJ2-7; the table's D gene call, TRBD1, was not cross checked with the DNA. TRBV21-1 is assigned pseudogene status. The CDR3 has 18 residues. CDR3 loop: CASSKALDREDGTYEQYF. In nucleotides, the CDR3 is TGTGCCAGCAGCAAAGCCCTGGACAGGGAGGATGGGACCTACGAGCAGTACTTC.

CDR3 region: CASGTDRVFYGYTF. The CDR3 coding sequence is TGTGCTAGTGGCACAGACAGGGTCTTCTATGGCTACACCTTC. V usage is TRBV12-5 and J usage is TRBJ1-2; 7 positions agree with TRBD1. In germline, CDR1 is LGHNT, CDR2 FRNRAP. The CDR3 totals 14 residues. V shed 6 bases, J shed 4 bases, and the junction held 8 bases outside the gene matches.

The sample holds a few counts of this clone. The chain carries TRBV6-5 and TRBJ1-2; 10 bases map to TRBD1. The germline gives CDR1 MNHEY, CDR2 SVGAGI. V lost 6 bases to trimming and J lost 4 bases; unmatched junction nucleotides: 2. The CDR3 runs 13 residues. The DNA of the CDR3 is TGTGCCAGCAGCCGGACAGGGGGCTATGGCTACACCTTC. Its protein product is CASSRTGGYGYTF.

This clone was observed once. The J gene is TRBJ2-7, the V gene TRBV29-1, with 10 bases fitting TRBD2. V lost 1 base to trimming and J lost 5 bases; unmatched junction nucleotides: 14. The length of the CDR3 is 17 residues. Germline V gives CDR1 SQVTM, CDR2 ANQGSEA. The CDR3 DNA sequence: TGCAGCGTTGAAGGTCGGGCTAGCGGGGGTACGATTCACGAGCAGTACTTC. Translation gives CSVEGRASGGTIHEQYF.

V gene TRBV12-5 combines with J gene TRBJ2-4; no reliable D call. This CDR3 contains 14 residues. V gave up 6 bases and J gave up 0 bases, with 9 bases separating them. Germline V gene lookup returns CDR1 LGHNT and CDR2 FRNRAP. CDR3 sequence (DNA): TGTGCTAGTGGACCCGGTCTAGCCAAAAACATTCAGTACTTC. Protein: CASGPGLAKNIQYF.

The chain employs TRBV18 and TRBJ1-4; D is unclear. The V end was cut by 8 bases, the J end by 0 bases, with 10 bases between. Germline-derived CDR1 and CDR2 are KGHSH and LQKENI. The CDR3 totals 14 residues. As DNA, the CDR3 is TGTGCCAGCAAACCCGGGGCAACTAATGAAAAACTGTTTTTT. Protein sequence: CASKPGATNEKLFF. The full variable domain, completed using reference TRBV18 and TRBJ1-4, is NAGVMQNPRHLVRRRGQEARLRCSPMKGHSHVYWYRQLPEEGLKFMVYLQKENIIDESGMPKERFSAEFPKEGPSILRIQQVVRGDSAAYFCASKPGATNEKLFFGSGTQLSVL.

The rearrangement joins TRBV19 to TRBJ2-3; 10 positions agree with TRBD2. The CDR3 covers 15 residues. V was clipped by 7 bases and J by 2 bases; unmatched bases: 6. Germline V CDR1 and CDR2: LNHDA, SQIVND (reference sequence). The chain's CDR3 is CASTRTSGFTDTQYF. The CDR3 nucleotides read TGTGCCAGTACCCGGACTAGCGGCTTCACAGATACGCAGTATTTT.

This chain joins TRBV27 and TRBJ2-1; a weak D match, TRBD2 (6 bases). Germline CDR1 and CDR2: MNHEY and SMNVEV (reference sequence). V was shortened by 9 bases and J by 10 bases, with 28 bases between the two germline ends. The CDR3 covers 16 residues. This chain's CDR3 is CASPVTQLRGKREQFF. CDR3 nucleotide sequence: TGTGCCAGTCCCGTCACGCAGTTGCGGGGAAAGCGGGAGCAGTTCTTC.

This sequence joins TRBV30 and TRBJ1-5, with D possibly TRBD1 on 6 matching bases. Germline CDR1 GTSNPN, CDR2 SVGIG (reference sequence). The CDR3 length is 16 residues. Trimming took off 3 bases at V and 4 bases at J, with 19 bases between the two ends. For the CDR3, the DNA is TGTGCCTGGAGCCTCAATGGGGGGGGCCGTAATCAGCCCCAGCATTTT. It encodes CAWSLNGGGRNQPQHF.

The chain carries TRBV10-2 and TRBJ1-5; possible D gene TRBD1, 5 bases. The CDR3 spans 16 residues. The germline V gene encodes CDR1 WSHSY and CDR2 SAAADI. Trimming left V 4 bases short and J 0 bases short, with 13 bases between. The CDR3 is CASSVSGSLSNQPQHF. The DNA for the CDR3 is TGCGCCAGCAGTGTTTCAGGGTCTCTTAGCAATCAGCCCCAGCATTTT.

This rearrangement joins TRBV4-2 to TRBJ2-3, with TRBD2 identical over 9 bases. The germline CDR1 and CDR2 sequences are LGHNA and YNFKEQ. This CDR3 spans 21 amino acids. V shed 1 base and J 1 base; nucleotides not matched to a gene: 18. The CDR3, as DNA: TGTGCCAGCAGCCAAGCTCCCCCCGGAGGCGGGGGGGCCATAGGCACAGATACGCAGTATTTT. Its protein is CASSQAPPGGGGAIGTDTQYF.

V and J are TRBV5-5 and TRBJ1-3, with D tentatively TRBD1 (5 bases). Trimming stripped 0 bases from V and 6 bases from J, with 10 bases between. CDR3 length equals 14 residues. CDR1 and CDR2 (germline): SGHKS, YYEKEE (reference sequence). CDR3 sequence reads: CASSLDRGANTIYF. Written as DNA, the CDR3 is TGTGCCAGCAGCTTGGATCGTGGGGCAAACACCATATATTTT.

This chain joins TRBV7-9 and TRBJ1-1, with 10 bases identical to TRBD1. CDR1 is SEHNR, CDR2 FQNEAQ, per germline (reference sequence). Losses at the gene ends were 5 bases for V and 4 bases for J; bases not matched to a gene: 10. This CDR3 spans 16 amino acids. As DNA, the CDR3 is TGTGCCAGCAGCGGCAGGCCGGGACAGGGGACCACTGAAGCTTTCTTT. This codes for CASSGRPGQGTTEAFF.

The V call is TRBV3-1 (or the pseudogene TRBV3-2), the J call TRBJ2-1; 9 nucleotides match TRBD2. V trimming: 3 bases; J trimming: 8 bases; junction bases outside the gene matches: 23. The V gene's germline CDR1 is LGHDT and CDR2 YNNKEL (reference sequence). This CDR3 comprises 20 residues. This CDR3 is CASSHHQKAPGTSQWDEQFF. DNA for the CDR3: TGTGCCAGCAGCCACCATCAGAAGGCCCCCGGGACTAGCCAGTGGGATGAGCAGTTCTTC.

The chain recombines TRBV12-1 with TRBJ2-1; the tabulated D call, TRBD2, remains unverified against the DNA. TRBV12-1 is recorded as a pseudogene. CDR3 length: 15 amino acids. The CDR3: CASSPSGSSYNEQFF. The CDR3 DNA follows: TGTGCCAGCAGCCCTAGCGGGAGCTCCTACAATGAGCAGTTCTTC.

V and J are TRBV29-1 and TRBJ1-5; no clear D gene. This CDR3 spans 10 amino acids. Per germline, CDR1 SQVTM and CDR2 ANQGSEA. Trimming cost V 6 bases and J 5 bases, with 5 bases left between them. CDR3 coding DNA: TGCAGCGTCGAGCATCAGCCCCAGCATTTT. It translates to CSVEHQPQHF.

The chain carries TRBV18 and TRBJ2-3; the D gene is possibly TRBD1 (6 bases). The ends were cut back, 0 bases at V and 1 base at J, with 14 bases in the middle. The CDR3 loop spans 17 amino acids. The germline CDR1 and CDR2 sequences are KGHSH and LQKENI. The CDR3 is CASSPPQGEAGTDTQYF. In DNA, the CDR3 is TGTGCCAGCTCACCACCACAGGGTGAGGCGGGCACAGATACGCAGTATTTT.

The J gene is TRBJ1-1, the V gene TRBV10-3; TRBD1 matches at 9 bases. The V segment lost 9 bases and the J segment 3 bases; nucleotides outside the gene matches: 8. CDR3 length: 14 residues. CDR1 and CDR2 (germline): ENHRY, SYGVKD. The CDR3 loop reads CAIGQGLRDTEAFF. The DNA of the CDR3 is TGTGCCATAGGACAGGGGCTCAGGGACACTGAAGCTTTCTTT.

The rearrangement links TRBV15 to TRBJ1-3; D is undetermined. V was pared by 3 bases and J by 4 bases, with 16 bases between. This CDR3 region has 16 residues. The germline V gene encodes CDR1 LNHNV and CDR2 YYDKDF (reference sequence). CDR3 residues: CATSSDELLSGNTIYF. CDR3 DNA sequence: TGTGCCACCAGCAGTGATGAGCTCTTATCCGGAAACACCATATATTTT.

The chain couples TRBV4-1 to TRBJ1-5; D remains unclear. The CDR3 sequence is 16 residues long. Germline lookup yields CDR1 MGHRA and CDR2 YSYEKL. V gave up 0 bases and J gave up 3 bases, with 12 bases separating them. The CDR3 DNA is TGCGCCAGCAGCCAAGAAGGAGGACGGATCAATCAGCCCCAGCATTTT. It is translated as CASSQEGGRINQPQHF.

The chain is built from TRBV14 and TRBJ2-7; 9 bases align to TRBD1. V shed 3 bases, J shed 6 bases, and the junction held 6 bases outside the gene matches. Germline V gene lookup returns CDR1 SGHDN and CDR2 FVKESK. The CDR3 length is 14 residues. The CDR3 DNA reads TGTGCCAGCAGCCAGACCTTGACAGGGGGCGAGCAGTACTTC. As protein: CASSQTLTGGEQYF.

The genes are TRBV7-9 and TRBJ2-7; no clear D. Per germline, CDR1 SEHNR and CDR2 FQNEAQ (reference sequence). The V end lost 2 bases, the J end lost 2 bases, and 10 bases lay between the germline ends. The CDR3 is made up of 14 amino acids. The CDR3 here is CASSLSDSTYEQYF. CDR3 DNA: TGTGCCAGCAGCTTAAGCGATTCAACCTACGAGCAGTACTTC. Drawing the rest from reference TRBV7-9 and TRBJ2-7, the complete variable domain is DTGVSQNPRHKITKRGQNVTFRCDPISEHNRLYWYRQTLGQGPEFLTYFQNEAQLEKSRLLSDRFSAERPKGSFSTLEIQRTEQGDSAMYLCASSLSDSTYEQYFGPGTRLTVT.

This clone was picked up one time. This chain joins TRBV6-5 and TRBJ1-1; 7 nucleotides align to TRBD1. With V trimmed by 6 bases and J by 2 bases, 6 bases remained unmatched. CDR1 and CDR2 (germline): MNHEY, SVGAGI. CDR3 length equals 14 residues. The CDR3 DNA follows: TGTGCCAGCAGCGTAACAGGGGCCAACACTGAAGCTTTCTTT. Its protein product is CASSVTGANTEAFF.

This sequence joins TRBV6-1 and TRBJ1-3; tentatively, D is TRBD1 (5 bases). Per germline, CDR1 MNHNS and CDR2 SASEGT. The CDR3 is 17 amino acids. V was cut by 4 bases and J by 4 bases, with 20 bases left in between. The CDR3 coding sequence is TGTGCCAGCAGTGCCTCGGGAGTCGGGGCGAAGGGAAACACCATATATTTT. Translated, it gives CASSASGVGAKGNTIYF.

The chain combines TRBV29-1 with TRBJ1-2; 7 bases map to TRBD1. There are 14 residues in the CDR3. The V segment lost 4 bases and the J segment 3 bases; nucleotides outside the gene matches: 8. CDR1 and CDR2 from the germline V gene are SQVTM and ANQGSEA. In DNA form, the CDR3 reads TGCAGCGTTGGACAGGGAGTTGGGGACTATGGCTACACCTTC. This translates into CSVGQGVGDYGYTF.

The chain couples TRBV3-1 (or the pseudogene TRBV3-2) to TRBJ1-2; D remains ambiguous. The CDR3 loop spans 14 amino acids. The germline V and J ends were trimmed by 1 base and 1 base, with 7 bases remaining between them. Germline V gene sequence: CDR1 LGHDT, CDR2 YNNKEL (reference sequence). DNA of the CDR3: TGTGCCAGCAGCCAAGGTTTCCGTAACTATGGCTACACCTTC. It translates to CASSQGFRNYGYTF.